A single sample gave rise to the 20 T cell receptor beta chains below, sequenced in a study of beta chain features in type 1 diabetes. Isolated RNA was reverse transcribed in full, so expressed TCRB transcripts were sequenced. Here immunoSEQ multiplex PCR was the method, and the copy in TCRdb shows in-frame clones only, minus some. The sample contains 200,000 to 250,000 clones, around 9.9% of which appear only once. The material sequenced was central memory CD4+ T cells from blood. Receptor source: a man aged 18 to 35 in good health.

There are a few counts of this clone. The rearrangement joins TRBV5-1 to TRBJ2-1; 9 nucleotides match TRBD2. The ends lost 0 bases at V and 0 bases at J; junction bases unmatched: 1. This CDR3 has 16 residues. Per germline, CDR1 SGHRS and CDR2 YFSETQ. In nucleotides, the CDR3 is TGCGCCAGCAGCTTGGATAGCGGGAGCTCCTACAATGAGCAGTTCTTC. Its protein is CASSLDSGSSYNEQFF.

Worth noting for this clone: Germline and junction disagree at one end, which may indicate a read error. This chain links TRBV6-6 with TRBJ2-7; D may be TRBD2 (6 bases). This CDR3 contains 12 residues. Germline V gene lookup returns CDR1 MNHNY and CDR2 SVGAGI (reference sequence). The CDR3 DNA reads TGTGCCAGCAGTTATTACATCACTAGCTCGCTCTTC. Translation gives CASSYYITSSLF.

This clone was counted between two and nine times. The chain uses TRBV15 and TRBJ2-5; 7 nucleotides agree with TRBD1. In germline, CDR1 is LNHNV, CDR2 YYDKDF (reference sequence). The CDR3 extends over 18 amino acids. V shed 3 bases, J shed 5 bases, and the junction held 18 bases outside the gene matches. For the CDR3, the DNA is TGTGCCACCAGCAGCCTTAAACCGGCAACAGGGGTGAGGGAGACCCAGTACTTC. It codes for CATSSLKPATGVRETQYF.

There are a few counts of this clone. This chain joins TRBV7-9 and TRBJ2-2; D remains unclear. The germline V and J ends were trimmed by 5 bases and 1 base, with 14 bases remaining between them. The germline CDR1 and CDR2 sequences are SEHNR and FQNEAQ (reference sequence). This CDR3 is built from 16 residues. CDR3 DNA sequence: TGTGCCAGCAGCGTGGTTGGTCTAAAGAACACCGGGGAGCTGTTTTTT. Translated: CASSVVGLKNTGELFF.

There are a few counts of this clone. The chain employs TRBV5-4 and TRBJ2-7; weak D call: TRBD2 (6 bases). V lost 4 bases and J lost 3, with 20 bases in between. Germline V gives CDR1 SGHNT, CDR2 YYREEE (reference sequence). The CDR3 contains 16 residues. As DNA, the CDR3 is TGTGCCAGCAGCCCCAAGAGGGGCGGGATTATCTACGAGCAGTACTTC. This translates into CASSPKRGGIIYEQYF.

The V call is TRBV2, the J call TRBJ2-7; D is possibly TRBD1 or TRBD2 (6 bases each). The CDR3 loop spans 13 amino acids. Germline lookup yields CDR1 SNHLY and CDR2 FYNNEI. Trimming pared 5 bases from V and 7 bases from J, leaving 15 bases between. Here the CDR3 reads CASSFTGAGEQYF. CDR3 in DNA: TGTGCCAGCAGTTTTACGGGGGCCGGGGAGCAGTACTTC.

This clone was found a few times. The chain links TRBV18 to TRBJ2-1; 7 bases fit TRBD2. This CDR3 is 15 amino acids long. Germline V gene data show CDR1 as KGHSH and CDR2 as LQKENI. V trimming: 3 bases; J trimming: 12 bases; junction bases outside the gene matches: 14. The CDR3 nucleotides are TGTGCCAGCTCACCGCGGCTAGCGGACCAAGGAGGGCAGTTCTTC. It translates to CASSPRLADQGGQFF.

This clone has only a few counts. CDR3 loop: CASSLVARNEQFF. CDR3 coding DNA: TGTGCCAGCAGCTTAGTAGCTAGGAATGAGCAGTTCTTC. V and J are TRBV7-2 and TRBJ2-1; D unresolved. CDR3 length equals 13 residues. V lost 1 base and J lost 7, with 8 bases in between. Germline V gene data show CDR1 as SGHTA and CDR2 as FQGNSA.

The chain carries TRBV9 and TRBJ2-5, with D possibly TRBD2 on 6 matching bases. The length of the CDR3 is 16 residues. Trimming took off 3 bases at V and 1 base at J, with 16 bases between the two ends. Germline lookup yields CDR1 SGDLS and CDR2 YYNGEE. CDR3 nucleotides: TGTGCCAGCAGCGCGAGACTAGACACGTTCCAAGAGACCCAGTACTTC. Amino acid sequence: CASSARLDTFQETQYF.

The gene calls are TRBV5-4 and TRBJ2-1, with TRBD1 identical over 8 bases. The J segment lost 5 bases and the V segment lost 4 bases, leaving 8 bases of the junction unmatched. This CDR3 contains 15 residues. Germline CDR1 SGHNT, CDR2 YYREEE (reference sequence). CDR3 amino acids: CASSPAARGHNEQFF. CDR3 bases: TGTGCCAGCAGCCCGGCGGCCAGGGGGCACAATGAGCAGTTCTTC. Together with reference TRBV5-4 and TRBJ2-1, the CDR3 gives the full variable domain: ETGVTQSPTHLIKTRGQQVTLRCSSQSGHNTVSWYQQALGQGPQFIFQYYREEENGRGNFPPRFSGLQFPNYSSELNVNALELDDSALYLCASSPAARGHNEQFFGPGTRLTVL.

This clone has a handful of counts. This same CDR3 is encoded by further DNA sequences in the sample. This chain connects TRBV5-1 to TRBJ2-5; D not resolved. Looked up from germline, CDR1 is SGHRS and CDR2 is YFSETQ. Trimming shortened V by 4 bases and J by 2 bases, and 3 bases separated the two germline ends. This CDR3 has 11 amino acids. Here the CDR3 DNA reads TGCGCCAGCAGCGAGCAAGAGACCCAGTACTTC. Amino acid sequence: CASSEQETQYF.

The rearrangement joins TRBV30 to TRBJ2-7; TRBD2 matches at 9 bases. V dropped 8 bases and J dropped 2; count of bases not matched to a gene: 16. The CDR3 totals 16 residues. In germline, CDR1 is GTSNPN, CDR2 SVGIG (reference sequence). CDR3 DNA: TGTGCCCAGAGCAAGGGAGGTAGCGGGGGACCCTACGAGCAGTACTTC. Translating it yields CAQSKGGSGGPYEQYF.

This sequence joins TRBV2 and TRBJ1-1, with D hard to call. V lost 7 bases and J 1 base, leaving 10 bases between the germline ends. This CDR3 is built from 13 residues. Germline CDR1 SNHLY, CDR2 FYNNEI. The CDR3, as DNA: TGTGCCAGCACCTCGGAACGGAACACTGAAGCTTTCTTT. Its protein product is CASTSERNTEAFF.

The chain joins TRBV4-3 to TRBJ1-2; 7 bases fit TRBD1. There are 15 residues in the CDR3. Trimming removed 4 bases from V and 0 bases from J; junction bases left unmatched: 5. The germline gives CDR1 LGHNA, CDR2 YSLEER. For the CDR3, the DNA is TGCGCCAGCAGCCTCCGACAGGGAGCTAACTATGGCTACACCTTC. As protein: CASSLRQGANYGYTF.

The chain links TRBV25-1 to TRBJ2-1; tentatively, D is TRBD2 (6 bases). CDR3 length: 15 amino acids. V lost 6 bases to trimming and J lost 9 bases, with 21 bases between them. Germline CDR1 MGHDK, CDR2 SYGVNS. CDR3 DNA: TGTGCCAGCAGGCCTGGCGGGATCCGGAACGGTGAGCAGTTCTTC. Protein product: CASRPGGIRNGEQFF.

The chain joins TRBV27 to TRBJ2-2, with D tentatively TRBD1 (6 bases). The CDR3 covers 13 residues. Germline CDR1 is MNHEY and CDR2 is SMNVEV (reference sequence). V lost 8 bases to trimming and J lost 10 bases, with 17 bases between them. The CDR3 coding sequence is TGTGCCAGCGGCAGGGGTCACCGTACGGAGCTGTTTTTT. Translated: CASGRGHRTELFF.

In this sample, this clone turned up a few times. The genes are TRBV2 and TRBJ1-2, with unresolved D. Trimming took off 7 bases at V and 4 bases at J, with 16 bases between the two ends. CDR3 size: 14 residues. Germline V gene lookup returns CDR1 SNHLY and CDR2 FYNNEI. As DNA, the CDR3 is TGTGCCAGCACCGCCTTTCGGGGAAGCTATGGCTACACCTTC. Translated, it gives CASTAFRGSYGYTF.

CDR3 region: CATTLGDSYEQYF. Here the CDR3 DNA reads TGTGCCACCACCCTTGGGGACTCCTACGAGCAGTACTTC. V is TRBV5-4 and J is TRBJ2-7, with unresolved D. In germline, CDR1 is SGHNT, CDR2 YYREEE (reference sequence). The CDR3 consists of 13 residues. The V end lost 9 bases, the J end lost 0 bases, and 13 bases lay between the germline ends.

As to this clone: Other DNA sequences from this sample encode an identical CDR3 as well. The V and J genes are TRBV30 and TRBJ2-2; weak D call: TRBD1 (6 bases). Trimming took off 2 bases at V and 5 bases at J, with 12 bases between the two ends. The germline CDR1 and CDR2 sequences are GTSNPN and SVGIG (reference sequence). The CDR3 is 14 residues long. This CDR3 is CAWSRGSQTGELFF. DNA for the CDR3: TGTGCCTGGAGTAGGGGGTCCCAAACCGGGGAGCTGTTTTTT. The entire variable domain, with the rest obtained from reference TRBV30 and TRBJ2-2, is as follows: SQTIHQWPATLVQPVGSPLSLECTVEGTSNPNLYWYRQAAGRGLQLLFYSVGIGQISSEVPQNLSASRPQDRQFILSSKKLLLSDSGFYLCAWSRGSQTGELFFGEGSRLTVL.

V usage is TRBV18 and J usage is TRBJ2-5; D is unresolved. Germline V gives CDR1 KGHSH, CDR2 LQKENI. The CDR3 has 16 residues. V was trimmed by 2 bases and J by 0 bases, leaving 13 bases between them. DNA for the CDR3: TGTGCCAGCTCACCAACCCGGGCAGAGCACCAAGAGACCCAGTACTTC. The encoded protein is CASSPTRAEHQETQYF.